This T cell receptor (beta chain) was profiled in a study of early stage breast cancer tumors. Broader study findings: Tumor and normal breast were distinguished via blood comparison in about 90% of the 16 patients. Most shared enriched TCRB sequences were commonly generated ones.

Roughly 18-55 mg of tissue was diced for each tumor. The CDR3 length is 13 residues. The germline gives CDR1 MDHEN, CDR2 SYDVKM. V shed 6 bases and J 5 bases; nucleotides not matched to a gene: 4. Sequencing used immunoSEQ multiplex PCR; TCRdb keeps in-frame clones, though not all of them. The sample comprises 5,000 or so clones, 64% of which are singletons, and roughly 24% rests with the top ten. A note on this clone: Its matching antigen is unknown.

This TCR was recovered from a person between 45 and 65 years old with breast cancer. The sample comprised breast tumor tissue. The V and J genes are TRBV28 and TRBJ2-7, with 10 bases identical to TRBD2. The CDR3 DNA reads TGTGCCAGCAGCCCCGGGACTAGCGACGAGCAGTACTTC. It codes for CASSPGTSDEQYF.